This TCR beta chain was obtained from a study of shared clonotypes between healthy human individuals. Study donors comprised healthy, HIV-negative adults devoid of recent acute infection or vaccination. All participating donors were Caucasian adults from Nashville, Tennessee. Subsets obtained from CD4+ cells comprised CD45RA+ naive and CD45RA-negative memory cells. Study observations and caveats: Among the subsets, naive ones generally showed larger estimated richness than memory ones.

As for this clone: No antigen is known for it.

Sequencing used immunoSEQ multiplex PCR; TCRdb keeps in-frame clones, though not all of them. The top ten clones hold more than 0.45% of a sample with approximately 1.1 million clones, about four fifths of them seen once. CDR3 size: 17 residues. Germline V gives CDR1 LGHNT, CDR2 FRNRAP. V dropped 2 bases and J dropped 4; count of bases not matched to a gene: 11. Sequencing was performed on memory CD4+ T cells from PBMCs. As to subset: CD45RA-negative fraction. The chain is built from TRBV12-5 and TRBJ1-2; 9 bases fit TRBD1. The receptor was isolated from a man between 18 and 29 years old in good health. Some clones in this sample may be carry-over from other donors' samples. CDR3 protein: CASGLPTDRGLGYGYTF. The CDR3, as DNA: TGTGCTAGTGGTTTGCCTACGGACAGGGGATTAGGCTATGGCTACACCTTC.